A single sample is the source of the 25 T cell receptor beta chains below, sequenced in a study of Ad26.COV2.S vaccination and SARS-CoV-2 variants. Treatment meaning: some 20 received Ad26.COV2.S at low or high dose, single or two shots; several received placebo; per-sample allocation not given. On day 63 after the first injection, vaccine and placebo recipients gave samples. Only in-frame clones appear in the TCRdb table, and some are missing; sequencing was by immunoSEQ multiplex PCR. The data hold more than 300,000 clones, with about 87% observed a single time. The source material was peripheral blood, sampled in a trial of Ad26.COV2.S vaccine versus placebo. These receptors came from a person between 18 and 60 years old who received the Ad26.COV2.S COVID-19 vaccine or a placebo.

V usage is TRBV5-5 and J usage is TRBJ2-1; the D call may be TRBD1 or TRBD2 (5 bases each). Germline V gene lookup returns CDR1 SGHKS and CDR2 YYEKEE (reference sequence). The CDR3 contains 16 residues. Trimming took 4 bases from V and 0 from J, leaving 14 bases between them. The chain's CDR3 is CASSGGPEVSYNEQFF. CDR3 bases: TGTGCCAGCAGCGGGGGTCCAGAAGTCTCCTACAATGAGCAGTTCTTC. Supplemented by reference TRBV5-5 and TRBJ2-1, the full variable domain reads DAGVTQSPTHLIKTRGQQVTLRCSPISGHKSVSWYQQVLGQGPQFIFQYYEKEERGRGNFPDRFSARQFPNYSSELNVNALLLGDSALYLCASSGGPEVSYNEQFFGPGTRLTVL.

The genes are TRBV30 and TRBJ1-1, with 7 bases matching TRBD1. This CDR3 region has 15 residues. V shed 3 bases and J 4 bases; nucleotides not matched to a gene: 11. The germline V gene encodes CDR1 GTSNPN and CDR2 SVGIG (reference sequence). CDR3 coding DNA: TGTGCCTGGAGAATTTTCGGACAGGCTGGCACTGAAGCTTTCTTT. This sequence encodes CAWRIFGQAGTEAFF.

The chain employs TRBV15 and TRBJ2-1; 9 bases line up with TRBD2. V shed 0 bases and J 4 bases; nucleotides not matched to a gene: 4. The CDR3 extends over 16 amino acids. Germline V lookup: CDR1 LNHNV, CDR2 YYDKDF (reference sequence). The CDR3 spells CATSRDSGLAYNEQFF. The CDR3 DNA reads TGTGCCACCAGCAGAGATTCGGGACTAGCTTACAATGAGCAGTTCTTC.

This clone was found once. Other DNA sequences of this sample code for an identical CDR3. The V and J genes are TRBV4-3 and TRBJ1-2, with no clear D. From germline, CDR1 is LGHNA and CDR2 YSLEER. Trimming removed 0 bases at V and 1 base at J, with 6 bases between. The CDR3 is 14 residues long. The CDR3 region is CASSQDRGNYGYTF. The DNA of the CDR3 is TGCGCCAGCAGCCAAGATCGGGGTAACTATGGCTACACCTTC.

This clone was recorded only once. V gene TRBV25-1 combines with J gene TRBJ2-2, with 10 bases identical to TRBD1. CDR3 length: 16 amino acids. Germline values: CDR1 MGHDK, CDR2 SYGVNS. The trim removed 2 bases at V and 4 bases at J, leaving 4 bases unmatched. In nucleotides, the CDR3 is TGTGCCAGCAGTGAAGCCGGGACAGGGGTCACCGGGGAGCTGTTTTTT. Residues: CASSEAGTGVTGELFF.

The DNA for the CDR3 is TGCGCCAGCACCGGGACTAGCACAGATACGCAGTATTTT. Its protein is CASTGTSTDTQYF. The chain couples TRBV4-1 to TRBJ2-3; weak D call: TRBD2 (6 bases). CDR1 MGHRA and CDR2 YSYEKL come from the germline V gene. The V end was cut by 7 bases, the J end by 0 bases, with 8 bases between. The CDR3 length is 13 residues.

This chain joins TRBV7-3 and TRBJ1-3; D gene ambiguous. The CDR3 spans 14 residues. Germline loops: CDR1 SGHTA, CDR2 FQGTGA. V was pared by 3 bases and J by 2 bases, with 8 bases between. The CDR3 spells CASSFRGAGNTIYF. CDR3 coding DNA: TGTGCCAGCAGCTTCCGGGGAGCTGGAAACACCATATATTTT.

The CDR3 is CASSKYQGGGFSYNEQFF. The CDR3, as DNA: TGTGCCAGCAGCAAATACCAGGGGGGCGGTTTCTCCTACAATGAGCAGTTCTTC. The V and J genes are TRBV7-9 and TRBJ2-1, with D tentatively TRBD1 (7 bases). Germline-derived CDR1 and CDR2 are SEHNR and FQNEAQ (reference sequence). Between the trimmed V and J ends, which lost 5 bases and 0 bases, there was a span of 20 bases. CDR3 size: 18 residues. Using reference TRBV7-9 and TRBJ2-1 for the parts outside the CDR3, the full variable domain is DTGVSQNPRHKITKRGQNVTFRCDPISEHNRLYWYRQTLGQGPEFLTYFQNEAQLEKSRLLSDRFSAERPKGSFSTLEIQRTEQGDSAMYLCASSKYQGGGFSYNEQFFGPGTRLTVL.

The chain is built from TRBV6-5 and TRBJ2-3; TRBD2 agrees at 8 bases. The CDR3 extends over 13 amino acids. Per germline, CDR1 MNHEY and CDR2 SVGAGI. The V gene end was trimmed by 6 bases and the J gene end by 4 bases; junction bases not matched to a gene: 3. CDR3: CASRVAGSDTQYF. The CDR3 bases are TGTGCCAGCAGGGTAGCGGGGTCAGATACGCAGTATTTT.

The chain uses TRBV12-5 and TRBJ1-2, with D possibly being TRBD1 (6 bases). V was pared by 6 bases and J by 4 bases, with 15 bases between. Germline assignment: CDR1 LGHNT and CDR2 FRNRAP. The CDR3 consists of 14 residues. Here the CDR3 DNA reads TGTGCTAGTGGCCCCGGGCAGGGGATCTATGGCTACACCTTC. Translating gives CASGPGQGIYGYTF.

This clone has a single count. J is TRBJ1-6 and V is TRBV9; TRBD1 matches at 10 bases. The CDR3 has 14 amino acids. Germline lookup yields CDR1 SGDLS and CDR2 YYNGEE. The trim removed 3 bases at V and 9 bases at J, leaving 3 bases unmatched. The CDR3 sequence is CASSDRDRGSPLHF. CDR3 bases: TGTGCCAGCAGCGACCGGGACAGGGGTTCACCCCTCCACTTT.

This chain links TRBV30 with TRBJ2-7; D gene unclear. The CDR3 length is 13 residues. Per germline, CDR1 GTSNPN and CDR2 SVGIG (reference sequence). V lost 5 bases and J 0 bases, leaving 11 bases between the germline ends. CDR3 DNA: TGTGCCTGGTCGATGGGTCCCTCCTACGAGCAGTACTTC. Encoded protein: CAWSMGPSYEQYF.

The chain joins TRBV19 to TRBJ1-6, with D perhaps matching TRBD1 (6 bases). Germline-derived CDR1 and CDR2 are LNHDA and SQIVND (reference sequence). Trimming left V 5 bases short and J 5 bases short, with 13 bases between. The CDR3 length is 15 residues. The chain's CDR3 is CASSSRDTNNSPLHF. CDR3 sequence (DNA): TGTGCCAGTAGTTCGCGGGACACTAATAATTCACCCCTCCACTTT.

This clone was seen more than once but under ten times. The chain uses TRBV10-3 and TRBJ2-1; D not resolved. Looked up from germline, CDR1 is ENHRY and CDR2 is SYGVKD. V dropped 4 bases and J dropped 0 bases, with 10 bases sitting between them. This CDR3 is built from 15 residues. The CDR3 region is CAISAYSSSYNEQFF. The CDR3 bases are TGTGCCATCAGTGCTTACTCCAGCTCCTACAATGAGCAGTTCTTC.

CDR3 sequence (DNA): TGTGCCAGCAGCCAGAATATTCCCTATCAGCGGGCTGAGCCCTATGGCTACACCTTC. Translated: CASSQNIPYQRAEPYGYTF. J is TRBJ1-2 and V is TRBV3-1 (or the pseudogene TRBV3-2), with D uncertain. The V gene's germline CDR1 is LGHDT and CDR2 YNNKEL (reference sequence). The CDR3 is made up of 19 amino acids. V was pared by 3 bases and J by 4 bases, with 27 bases between.

The J gene is TRBJ2-7, the V gene TRBV6-5, with 12 bases that match TRBD2. The V and J ends lost 6 bases and 3 bases, in that order; junction bases with no gene match: 3. Germline CDR1 and CDR2: MNHEY and SVGAGI. The CDR3 length is 14 residues. The DNA for the CDR3 is TGTGCCAGCAGCCGGACTAGCGGGGTCTACGAGCAGTACTTC. Encoded protein: CASSRTSGVYEQYF.

The V call is TRBV29-1, the J call TRBJ2-7; perhaps TRBD1 as D (5 bases). Trimming removed 4 bases from V and 3 bases from J, with 16 bases in between. Per germline, CDR1 SQVTM and CDR2 ANQGSEA. The CDR3 has 14 residues. The CDR3 reads CSVVRSGNHYEQYF. The CDR3 region has the DNA TGCAGCGTTGTGCGGTCAGGGAATCACTACGAGCAGTACTTC.

V is TRBV7-6 and J is TRBJ2-3; maybe TRBD2 (7 bases). CDR1 and CDR2 from the germline V gene are SGHVS and FNYEAQ. V lost 3 bases and J 3 bases, leaving 13 bases between the germline ends. This CDR3 has 15 residues. The CDR3 DNA sequence: TGTGCCAGCAGCTTGTATCGGGGGGCAACAGATACGCAGTATTTT. Its protein product is CASSLYRGATDTQYF.

Points on this clone: This sample includes further DNA sequences coding for the same CDR3. The chain is built from TRBV5-1 and TRBJ1-1, with D maybe TRBD1 (5 bases). The germline gives CDR1 SGHRS, CDR2 YFSETQ. The CDR3 is 14 amino acids. The V end was cut by 0 bases, the J end by 5 bases, with 11 bases between. The CDR3, as DNA: TGCGCCAGCAGCTTGGCCCAGGGCGGGACTGAAGCTTTCTTT. Translating gives CASSLAQGGTEAFF.

CDR3 residues: CASSLGADGSYEQYF. In nucleotides, the CDR3 is TGCGCCAGCAGCTTGGGGGCCGACGGCTCCTACGAGCAGTACTTC. V usage is TRBV5-1 and J usage is TRBJ2-7; no firm D call. Between the trimmed V and J ends, which lost 0 bases and 0 bases, there was a span of 10 bases. Germline lookup yields CDR1 SGHRS and CDR2 YFSETQ. The CDR3 is 15 residues long. The variable domain in full, with the rest retrieved from reference TRBV5-1 and TRBJ2-7, is KAGVTQTPRYLIKTRGQQVTLSCSPISGHRSVSWYQQTPGQGLQFLFEYFSETQRNKGNFPGRFSGRQFSNSRSEMNVSTLELGDSALYLCASSLGADGSYEQYFGPGTRLTVT.

V is TRBV4-3 and J is TRBJ1-2; D remains unclear. Per germline, CDR1 LGHNA and CDR2 YSLEER. V lost 1 base and J lost 4, with 13 bases in between. The CDR3 has 15 amino acids. CDR3 loop: CASSQAGTKTYGYTF. In DNA form, the CDR3 reads TGCGCCAGCAGCCAAGCAGGTACAAAAACCTATGGCTACACCTTC.

The V and J genes are TRBV6-2 or TRBV6-3 and TRBJ2-5; the D gene could be TRBD1 or TRBD2 (5 bases each). The CDR3 covers 13 residues. The germline V and J ends were trimmed by 6 bases and 4 bases, with 12 bases remaining between them. Germline CDR1 reads MNHEY; CDR2 reads SVGEGT. Here the CDR3 DNA reads TGTGCCAGCAGCCTATCGAGGGGAGAGACCCAGTACTTC. It encodes CASSLSRGETQYF.

The chain couples TRBV5-8 to TRBJ1-4; weak D call: TRBD1 (5 bases). Trimming shortened V by 5 bases and J by 5 bases, and 10 bases separated the two germline ends. This CDR3 is 13 amino acids long. Germline V CDR1 and CDR2: SGHTS, YDEGEE. The CDR3 coding sequence is TGTGCCAGCAGACCCGAGGGGAATGAAAAACTGTTTTTT. It codes for CASRPEGNEKLFF.

The chain has TRBV4-2 and TRBJ1-1, with D perhaps matching TRBD1 (5 bases). There are 14 residues in the CDR3. CDR1 is LGHNA, CDR2 YNFKEQ, per germline. V dropped 4 bases and J dropped 1 base, with 10 bases sitting between them. CDR3 DNA sequence: TGTGCCAGCAGCCGGGGGGGGACGAACACTGAAGCTTTCTTT. This sequence encodes CASSRGGTNTEAFF.

The V gene is TRBV5-4, the J gene TRBJ2-3; 9 nucleotides agree with TRBD1. V trimming: 4 bases; J trimming: 2 bases; junction bases outside the gene matches: 5. The germline CDR1 and CDR2 sequences are SGHNT and YYREEE (reference sequence). The CDR3 sequence is 15 residues long. The CDR3 loop reads CASSNGQGNTDTQYF. In nucleotides, the CDR3 is TGTGCCAGCAGCAACGGACAGGGGAACACAGATACGCAGTATTTT.